These 28 T cell receptor beta chains were all obtained from the same sample, sequenced in a study of blood T cell repertoires in COVID-19. The protocol was immunoSEQ multiplex PCR, while the TCRdb copy is restricted to in-frame clones and leaves out a portion. This table has roughly 280,000 clones, 80% to 90% appearing once. Material for sequencing was peripheral blood. These receptors came from a man aged 55 to 70 with acute or convalescent COVID-19.

The chain joins TRBV6-5 to TRBJ1-5; the D is unclear. The CDR3 is made up of 13 amino acids. Germline CDR1 is MNHEY and CDR2 is SVGAGI. The V and J ends lost 6 bases and 6 bases respectively, with 12 bases between them. CDR3 region: CASRPQVGQPQHF. DNA for the CDR3: TGTGCCAGCAGGCCCCAGGTCGGTCAGCCCCAGCATTTT.

The genes are TRBV29-1 and TRBJ2-1; TRBD2 aligns across 11 bases. CDR1 and CDR2 from the germline V gene are SQVTM and ANQGSEA. This CDR3 is built from 17 residues. V lost 0 bases, J lost 8 bases, and 12 bases stayed unmatched. Here the CDR3 DNA reads TGCAGCGTTGAAGACATCGGACTAGCGGGCCGATCTCATGAGCAGTTCTTC. The encoded protein is CSVEDIGLAGRSHEQFF.

This clone was detected only a few times. The V gene is TRBV2, the J gene TRBJ2-7; D might be TRBD2 (5 bases). Trimming removed 1 base at V and 6 bases at J, with 10 bases between. The CDR3 runs 13 residues. In germline, CDR1 is SNHLY, CDR2 FYNNEI. CDR3 in DNA: TGTGCCAGCAGTGAAGGGTTAGCGACCGAGCAGTACTTC. Translating gives CASSEGLATEQYF.

The sample holds a few counts of this clone. The chain uses TRBV23-1 and TRBJ1-1, with D possibly TRBD1 on 6 matching bases. TRBV23-1 is noted as an ORF with a role that remains uncertain. Trimming left V 3 bases short and J 4 bases short, with 15 bases between. The CDR3 contains 15 residues. CDR3 sequence: CASSHPDSSVTEAFF. The CDR3 DNA sequence: TGCGCCAGCAGTCACCCGGACAGTTCGGTCACTGAAGCTTTCTTT.

This clone has just a few counts. J is TRBJ2-5 and V is TRBV27, with 12 bases fitting TRBD2. J was trimmed by 3 bases and V by 7 bases; bases with no gene match: 6. CDR3 length: 15 amino acids. Germline V gives CDR1 MNHEY, CDR2 SMNVEV (reference sequence). The CDR3 sequence is CASKRASGREETQYF. The CDR3 DNA sequence: TGTGCCAGCAAAAGGGCTAGCGGGAGGGAAGAGACCCAGTACTTC.

The genes are TRBV15 and TRBJ2-3; D perhaps matches TRBD1 (6 bases). CDR1 and CDR2 (germline): LNHNV, YYDKDF (reference sequence). V lost 1 base, J lost 1 base, and 9 bases lay in between. There are 15 residues in the CDR3. The CDR3 coding sequence is TGTGCCACCAGCAGAGGGACAGCCCGCACAGATACGCAGTATTTT. Encoded protein: CATSRGTARTDTQYF.

Only one count was recorded for this clone. The V gene is TRBV10-3, the J gene TRBJ2-3, with D tentatively TRBD1 (6 bases). V lost 6 bases to trimming and J lost 0 bases, with 7 bases between them. The CDR3 runs 13 residues. Looked up from germline, CDR1 is ENHRY and CDR2 is SYGVKD. The DNA of the CDR3 is TGTGCCATCAGAGGACAGAGCACAGATACGCAGTATTTT. Protein: CAIRGQSTDTQYF.

The chain employs TRBV11-2 and TRBJ1-2; 7 nucleotides agree with TRBD1. V lost 4 bases to trimming and J lost 9 bases; unmatched junction nucleotides: 11. Germline V CDR1 and CDR2: SGHAT, FQNNGV. The CDR3 spans 14 residues. CDR3 region: CASSSPYRGPSYTF. CDR3 nucleotide sequence: TGTGCCAGCAGCTCCCCCTACAGGGGCCCTAGCTACACCTTC.

The chain links TRBV6-1 to TRBJ1-2, with D possibly being TRBD1 (5 bases). This CDR3 has 15 amino acids. Germline CDR1 and CDR2: MNHNS and SASEGT. V was trimmed by 4 bases and J by 3 bases, leaving 15 bases between them. The CDR3 DNA follows: TGTGCCAGCAGTGGGCCTTTGTTAGGGGACTATGGCTACACCTTC. Amino acids: CASSGPLLGDYGYTF.

The chain carries TRBV10-3 and TRBJ2-5; TRBD2 might be the D (5 bases). This CDR3 has 16 residues. V was cut by 6 bases and J by 5 bases, with 22 bases left in between. Germline V gene lookup returns CDR1 ENHRY and CDR2 SYGVKD. The CDR3 coding sequence is TGTGCCATCAGAGGGCATCGGAGGCAGTCCGGGGAGACCCAGTACTTC. It translates to CAIRGHRRQSGETQYF.

V usage is TRBV6-5 and J usage is TRBJ2-7; 11 bases are shared with TRBD2. This CDR3 contains 15 residues. J gave up 2 bases and V 6 bases, and 6 bases lay outside the gene matches. CDR1 is MNHEY, CDR2 SVGAGI, per germline. CDR3 DNA sequence: TGTGCCAGCAGAAAAACTAGCGGGAGCACCTACGAGCAGTACTTC. It codes for CASRKTSGSTYEQYF.

The chain has TRBV6-5 and TRBJ2-1; no reliable D call. Trimming cost V 7 bases and J 2 bases, with 15 bases left between them. The CDR3 spans 15 residues. CDR1 is MNHEY, CDR2 SVGAGI, per germline. The CDR3 reads CASTPFGQTYNEQFF. The CDR3 DNA reads TGTGCCAGCACCCCGTTTGGGCAGACCTACAATGAGCAGTTCTTC.

This clone turned up a few times. The J gene is TRBJ1-2, the V gene TRBV19; TRBD1 is a possible D gene (5 bases). The CDR3 is 14 amino acids. CDR1 and CDR2 (germline): LNHDA, SQIVND (reference sequence). V lost 5 bases, J lost 5 bases, and 15 bases lay in between. The CDR3 protein is CASSPVGGGYGYTF. As DNA, the CDR3 is TGTGCCAGTAGTCCCGTCGGGGGTGGGTATGGCTACACCTTC.

The V and J genes are TRBV19 and TRBJ1-2; D call uncertain. CDR3 length equals 16 residues. Germline assignment: CDR1 LNHDA and CDR2 SQIVND (reference sequence). Trimming left V 2 bases short and J 5 bases short, with 18 bases between. The CDR3 loop is CASSIRRDPRGYGYTF. The CDR3 DNA is TGTGCCAGTAGTATACGCCGGGATCCCCGTGGGTATGGCTACACCTTC. The full variable domain, rest sourced from reference TRBV19 and TRBJ1-2, is DGGITQSPKYLFRKEGQNVTLSCEQNLNHDAMYWYRQDPGQGLRLIYYSQIVNDFQKGDIAEGYSVSREKKESFPLTVTSAQKNPTAFYLCASSIRRDPRGYGYTFGSGTRLTVV.

The chain is built from TRBV11-3 and TRBJ2-5, with D uncertain. V was clipped by 2 bases and J by 2 bases, with 6 bases between them. CDR1 SGHNT and CDR2 YENEEA come from the germline V gene. The CDR3 length is 13 residues. CDR3 DNA sequence: TGTGCCAGCAGCTTAAGCGAGCAAGAGACCCAGTACTTC. It encodes CASSLSEQETQYF. Looking up the rest from reference TRBV11-3 and TRBJ2-5 gives the full variable domain: EAGVVQSPRYKIIEKKQPVAFWCNPISGHNTLYWYLQNLGQGPELLIRYENEEAVDDSQLPKDRFSAERLKGVDSTLKIQPAELGDSAVYLCASSLSEQETQYFGPGTRLLVL.

This sequence joins TRBV30 and TRBJ2-1, with TRBD2 identical over 7 bases. The CDR3 is made up of 14 amino acids. Germline V gene lookup returns CDR1 GTSNPN and CDR2 SVGIG (reference sequence). J was trimmed by 4 bases and V by 0 bases; bases with no gene match: 3. CDR3 nucleotide sequence: TGTGCCTGGAGTGTATGGGGGGGTTACAATGAGCAGTTCTTC. Translation gives CAWSVWGGYNEQFF.

This rearrangement joins TRBV7-6 to TRBJ2-7; the match to TRBD1 covers 8 bases. V shed 1 base, J shed 3 bases, and the junction held 5 bases outside the gene matches. The CDR3 spans 15 residues. Germline V gene lookup returns CDR1 SGHVS and CDR2 FNYEAQ. The CDR3 DNA reads TGTGCCAGCAGCTTAGGTGCAGGGGGCATCTACGAGCAGTACTTC. Translation gives CASSLGAGGIYEQYF.

This chain uses TRBV9 with TRBJ1-2; TRBD1 is a possible D gene (6 bases). The V end lost 0 bases, the J end lost 4 bases, and 13 bases lay between the germline ends. The CDR3 has 15 amino acids. Looked up from germline, CDR1 is SGDLS and CDR2 is YYNGEE. The CDR3, as DNA: TGTGCCAGCAGCGTAGCTGTCGGGACAAGCTATGGCTACACCTTC. Protein product: CASSVAVGTSYGYTF. Looking up the rest from reference TRBV9 and TRBJ1-2 gives the full variable domain: DSGVTQTPKHLITATGQRVTLRCSPRSGDLSVYWYQQSLDQGLQFLIQYYNGEERAKGNILERFSAQQFPDLHSELNLSSLELGDSALYFCASSVAVGTSYGYTFGSGTRLTVV.

This chain links TRBV3-1 (or the pseudogene TRBV3-2) with TRBJ2-7; no reliable D call. Germline V gene lookup returns CDR1 LGHDT and CDR2 YNNKEL (reference sequence). The V end was cut by 4 bases, the J end by 2 bases, with 12 bases between. This CDR3 comprises 14 residues. The CDR3 sequence is CASSLQAGTYEQYF. The CDR3 DNA follows: TGTGCCAGCAGCCTCCAAGCAGGAACCTACGAGCAGTACTTC.

This clone appeared a single time. The CDR3 loop reads CASSQEWRQGRETQYF. The CDR3 region has the DNA TGCGCCAGCAGCCAAGAATGGCGACAGGGGCGAGAGACCCAGTACTTC. The V and J genes are TRBV4-1 and TRBJ2-5; TRBD1 aligns across 8 bases. Germline CDR1 is MGHRA and CDR2 is YSYEKL. The CDR3 covers 16 residues. V trimming: 0 bases; J trimming: 4 bases; junction bases outside the gene matches: 7.

This chain links TRBV15 with TRBJ2-1; the match to TRBD1 covers 10 bases. Losses at the gene ends were 0 bases for V and 3 bases for J; bases not matched to a gene: 2. The CDR3 length is 16 residues. The germline V gene has CDR1 LNHNV and CDR2 YYDKDF (reference sequence). The CDR3 sequence: CATSREGTGDYNEQFF. The CDR3 DNA sequence: TGTGCCACCAGCAGAGAAGGGACAGGGGACTACAATGAGCAGTTCTTC.

The chain links TRBV3-1 (or the pseudogene TRBV3-2) to TRBJ2-1; 10 bases are shared with TRBD2. The CDR3 is 15 residues long. The germline V gene has CDR1 LGHDT and CDR2 YNNKEL (reference sequence). Trimming cost V 4 bases and J 4 bases; bases outside gene matches: 4. DNA of the CDR3: TGTGCCAGCAGCCCGCTAGCGGGAGTGTACAATGAGCAGTTCTTC. Its translation: CASSPLAGVYNEQFF.

The gene calls are TRBV5-1 and TRBJ2-7, with 15 bases lining up with TRBD2. The CDR3 length is 18 residues. Germline V gene sequence: CDR1 SGHRS, CDR2 YFSETQ. The V gene end was trimmed by 2 bases and the J gene end by 6 bases; junction bases not matched to a gene: 12. Written as DNA, the CDR3 is TGCGCCAGCAGCTTAAAGATCGCGGGACTAGCGGGAGGTAGCGAGCAGTACTTC. It codes for CASSLKIAGLAGGSEQYF. Using reference TRBV5-1 and TRBJ2-7 for the parts outside the CDR3, the full variable domain is KAGVTQTPRYLIKTRGQQVTLSCSPISGHRSVSWYQQTPGQGLQFLFEYFSETQRNKGNFPGRFSGRQFSNSRSEMNVSTLELGDSALYLCASSLKIAGLAGGSEQYFGPGTRLTVT.

This chain connects TRBV6-5 to TRBJ1-2; D call uncertain. CDR1 is MNHEY, CDR2 SVGAGI, per germline. The CDR3 extends over 12 amino acids. V dropped 0 bases and J dropped 8 bases, with 7 bases sitting between them. Written as DNA, the CDR3 is TGTGCCAGCAGTTACTCGACCGGGGGCTACACCTTC. Translation: CASSYSTGGYTF.

A single count supports this clone. This rearrangement joins TRBV5-1 to TRBJ2-3; D gene uncertain. Per germline, CDR1 SGHRS and CDR2 YFSETQ. This CDR3 has 13 amino acids. V lost 0 bases and J 6 bases, leaving 8 bases between the germline ends. CDR3 nucleotides: TGCGCCAGCAGCTTGGCCTTATTTGATACGCAGTATTTT. Translating it yields CASSLALFDTQYF.

The J gene is TRBJ1-4, the V gene TRBV6-1; no clear D gene. The CDR3 has 16 residues. V lost 2 bases and J 0 bases, leaving 10 bases between the germline ends. CDR1 and CDR2 from the germline V gene are MNHNS and SASEGT. The CDR3 loop is CASSEFFAATNEKLFF. The DNA for the CDR3 is TGTGCCAGCAGTGAATTTTTTGCAGCAACTAATGAAAAACTGTTTTTT.

As regards this clone: The sample holds other DNA sequences that translate to the same CDR3. This chain uses TRBV11-2 with TRBJ1-1; D is ambiguous. The V and J ends lost 1 base and 1 base respectively, with 7 bases between them. The CDR3 is 14 residues long. Germline CDR1 reads SGHAT; CDR2 reads FQNNGV. The CDR3 here is CASSLGTGNTEAFF. The CDR3 nucleotides are TGTGCCAGCAGCTTAGGAACCGGGAACACTGAAGCTTTCTTT.

The chain is built from TRBV19 and TRBJ1-5; D is perhaps TRBD1 (5 bases). V was cut by 8 bases and J by 2 bases, with 13 bases left in between. This CDR3 comprises 14 residues. CDR1 is LNHDA, CDR2 SQIVND, per germline (reference sequence). The CDR3, as DNA: TGTGCCAGTTCCCAGGGCGTTGGCAATCAGCCCCAGCATTTT. Its protein product is CASSQGVGNQPQHF.